These 8 T cell receptor beta chains share one sample of origin, sequenced in a study of CXCR3-negative and CXCR3-positive naive CD8 T cells. Carrying UMI labels, the TRB cDNA libraries were prepared through 5' RACE. No DNA is given; TCRdb re-called the 5' RACE reads and lists each CDR3 protein once. This listing includes approximately 66,000 distinct CDR3 sequences. Sequences were obtained from naive CXCR3- CD8+ T cells from blood. Subset described: CD45RO-CCR7+CD27+CD95- naive CD8+ T cells lacking CXCR3 (TNR3-). Receptors were obtained from a human donor in good health. Some clones in this sample may be carry-over from other donors' samples.

The chain links TRBV5-1 to TRBJ2-7. The CDR3 loop spans 14 amino acids. The germline V gene has CDR1 SGHRS and CDR2 YFSETQ. This CDR3 is CASSLGELSYEQYF.

The chain has TRBV5-5 and TRBJ2-7. CDR3 size: 12 residues. CDR1 SGHKS and CDR2 YYEKEE come from the germline V gene (reference sequence). CDR3 sequence reads: CASSLTSYEQYF.

The genes are TRBV29-1 and TRBJ2-2; TCRdb calls TRBD2, which cannot be checked without DNA. Germline V lookup: CDR1 SQVTM, CDR2 ANQGSEA. This CDR3 has 16 amino acids. CDR3 residues: CSVEAGGQGYIGELFF.

This rearrangement joins TRBV15 to TRBJ1-1; absent DNA, TCRdb's TRBD1 call cannot be checked. The CDR3 extends over 15 amino acids. Germline V gene data show CDR1 as LNHNV and CDR2 as YYDKDF (reference sequence). Here the CDR3 reads CATSRAGQGGTEAFF. The entire variable domain, with the rest obtained from reference TRBV15 and TRBJ1-1, is as follows: DAMVIQNPRYQVTQFGKPVTLSCSQTLNHNVMYWYQQKSSQAPKLLFHYYDKDFNNEADTPDNFQSRRPNTSFCFLDIRSPGLGDTAMYLCATSRAGQGGTEAFFGQGTRLTVV.

This chain joins TRBV6-6 and TRBJ2-5. CDR3 size: 12 residues. In germline, CDR1 is MNHNY, CDR2 SVGAGI (reference sequence). The CDR3 region is CASSYPGETQYF.

This sequence joins TRBV5-1 and TRBJ1-1. The CDR3 totals 14 residues. CDR1 and CDR2 from the germline V gene are SGHRS and YFSETQ. The CDR3 here is CASSLVGPNTEAFF.

V usage is TRBV29-1 and J usage is TRBJ2-7; TCRdb's D call, TRBD1, is unchecked because there is no DNA. Germline loops: CDR1 SQVTM, CDR2 ANQGSEA. The CDR3 sequence is 12 residues long. The CDR3 sequence: CSVAAGGYEQYF.

This sequence joins TRBV6-6 and TRBJ2-1. Germline V gives CDR1 MNHNY, CDR2 SVGAGI (reference sequence). This CDR3 contains 18 residues. The CDR3 sequence: CASSYSRSSRSSYNEQFF.